Listed below are T cell receptor beta chains from one sample, sequenced in a study of blood T cell repertoires in COVID-19. Sequenced by immunoSEQ multiplex PCR; TCRdb stores in-frame clones only, minus some. Among under 300,000 clones listed, roughly four fifths were seen once. Sequenced material: peripheral blood. All receptors come from a man younger than 40 who had recovered from COVID-19. Each CDR3 is given with its conserved first and last residue.

v_gene: TRBV6-1
j_gene: TRBJ2-7
CDR3aa: CASSEAIGGSSYEQYF

v_gene: TRBV21-1
j_gene: TRBJ1-1
CDR3aa: CASSKGRGSEAFF

v_gene: TRBV10-3
j_gene: TRBJ2-7
CDR3aa: CAISIGQELTYEQYF

v_gene: TRBV12-3/TRBV12-4
j_gene: TRBJ2-1
CDR3aa: CASSFGGGHEQFF

v_gene: TRBV10-2
j_gene: TRBJ2-1
CDR3aa: CASSDTDRGSYNEQFF

v_gene: TRBV27
j_gene: TRBJ2-5
CDR3aa: CASSRLAGSPGTQYF

v_gene: TRBV27
j_gene: TRBJ2-6
CDR3aa: CASSFRPPGNSGANVLTF

v_gene: TRBV7-9
j_gene: TRBJ1-1
CDR3aa: CASSGPRNTEAFF

v_gene: TRBV5-1
j_gene: TRBJ2-3
CDR3aa: CASSLTLLAGAPDTQYF

v_gene: TRBV11-2
j_gene: TRBJ2-5
CDR3aa: CASSYSAALETQYF

v_gene: TRBV9
j_gene: TRBJ2-1
CDR3aa: CASSKGGRGPLRYNEQFF

v_gene: TRBV10-3
j_gene: TRBJ2-1
CDR3aa: CAISESGRDLGNEQFF

v_gene: TRBV3-1/TRBV3-2
j_gene: TRBJ2-1
CDR3aa: CASSQLTGSYNEQFF

v_gene: TRBV3-1/TRBV3-2
j_gene: TRBJ1-5
CDR3aa: CASSQDQRLPQHF

v_gene: TRBV5-1
j_gene: TRBJ2-3
CDR3aa: CASSSLAGGQGTDTQYF

v_gene: TRBV7-3
j_gene: TRBJ2-3
CDR3aa: CASSSQNGQGPDTQYF

v_gene: TRBV29-1
j_gene: TRBJ1-1
CDR3aa: CSVVQSSNTEAFF

v_gene: TRBV24-1
j_gene: TRBJ1-1
CDR3aa: CATSGNSDTEAFF

v_gene: TRBV28
j_gene: TRBJ1-4
CDR3aa: CASSSGGADEKLFF

v_gene: TRBV10-3
j_gene: TRBJ2-7
CDR3aa: CAISTGTGSYEQYF

v_gene: TRBV2
j_gene: TRBJ2-5
CDR3aa: CASRPGTGGGVGQYF

v_gene: TRBV12-3/TRBV12-4
j_gene: TRBJ1-6
CDR3aa: CASRRQVGSPLHF

v_gene: TRBV6-5
j_gene: TRBJ2-1
CDR3aa: CASRDGTGYWNEQFF

v_gene: TRBV5-1
j_gene: TRBJ2-2
CDR3aa: CASSGTGPPRYTGELFF